Listed below are T cell receptor beta chains from one sample, sequenced in a study of T-cell reconstitution after alpha-beta-depleted transplantation in children. TCRdb independently ran MiXCR on the PCR reads; one entry per CDR3 protein. The sample holds 300,000 or so distinct CDR3 sequences, more than 8% seen once. The sequencing used PBMCs from the stem cell graft donor, collected from the stem cell graft. The source is a human donor who donated a stem cell graft to a child with SCID. The CDR3 runs from the conserved cysteine through the conserved F or W. The D gene is left open where the match is weak. Clone size is not always given. Where it is, it says once, few, many or a class for expanded clones.

cdr3_aa: CASSPQGDQIQETQYF; cdr3_nt: TGTGCCAGCTCACCACAGGGGGACCAGATACAAGAGACCCAGTACTTC; j_call: TRBJ2-5; d_call: NA; v_call: TRBV18; clone_size: NA; cdr3_length: 16
cdr3_aa: CASSVGDRSNQPQHF; cdr3_nt: TGTGCCAGCAGCGTAGGGGACAGGAGCAATCAGCCCCAGCATTTT; j_call: TRBJ1-5; d_call: TRBD1; v_call: TRBV9; clone_size: few; cdr3_length: 15
cdr3_aa: CASSYSFNPDTVNTGELFF; cdr3_nt: TGTGCCAGCAGTTACTCGTTTAATCCGGATACGGTAAACACCGGGGAGCTGTTTTTT; j_call: TRBJ2-2; d_call: NA; v_call: TRBV6-2/TRBV6-3; clone_size: few; cdr3_length: 19
cdr3_aa: CASSPRTGGFVHGELFF; cdr3_nt: TGTGCCAGCAGCCCTAGGACAGGGGGCTTTGTCCACGGGGAGCTGTTTTTT; j_call: TRBJ2-2; d_call: TRBD1; v_call: TRBV7-9; clone_size: few; cdr3_length: 17
cdr3_aa: CASSEALRGGEQYF; cdr3_nt: TGTGCCAGCAGTGAAGCGCTTCGGGGGGGCGAGCAGTACTTC; j_call: TRBJ2-7; d_call: TRBD2; v_call: TRBV2; clone_size: many; cdr3_length: 14
cdr3_aa: CASSPTGTDNQPQHF; cdr3_nt: TGCGCCAGCAGCCCAACCGGGACAGACAATCAGCCCCAGCATTTT; j_call: TRBJ1-5; d_call: TRBD1; v_call: TRBV5-1; clone_size: many; cdr3_length: 15
cdr3_aa: CASSLQANTGELFF; cdr3_nt: TGCGCCAGCAGCTTACAGGCGAACACCGGGGAGCTGTTTTTT; j_call: TRBJ2-2; d_call: NA; v_call: TRBV5-1; clone_size: many; cdr3_length: 14
cdr3_aa: CASSPLGVEWENIQYF; cdr3_nt: TGCGCCAGCAGCCCACTGGGCGTTGAGTGGGAAAACATTCAGTACTTC; j_call: TRBJ2-4; d_call: NA; v_call: TRBV5-1; clone_size: NA; cdr3_length: 16
cdr3_aa: CASSRRTSGGPYEQYF; cdr3_nt: TGTGCCAGCAGCCGGCGGACTAGCGGGGGACCTTACGAGCAGTACTTC; j_call: TRBJ2-7; d_call: TRBD2; v_call: TRBV7-2; clone_size: few; cdr3_length: 16
cdr3_aa: CASGDGATYEQYF; cdr3_nt: TGTGCCAGCGGGGACGGAGCCACCTACGAGCAGTACTTC; j_call: TRBJ2-7; d_call: NA; v_call: TRBV6-2/TRBV6-3; clone_size: NA; cdr3_length: 13
cdr3_aa: CASRPRGYPSTDTQYF; cdr3_nt: TGTGCCAGCAGACCCAGGGGGTACCCTAGCACAGATACGCAGTATTTT; j_call: TRBJ2-3; d_call: TRBD1; v_call: TRBV2; clone_size: many; cdr3_length: 16
cdr3_aa: CASSQRWGETQYF; cdr3_nt: TGTGCCAGCAGTCAACGATGGGGAGAGACCCAGTACTTC; j_call: TRBJ2-5; d_call: NA; v_call: TRBV27; clone_size: NA; cdr3_length: 13
cdr3_aa: CASSLVSGSNTGELFF; cdr3_nt: TGTGCCAGCAGCTTGGTATCAGGCTCGAACACCGGGGAGCTGTTTTTT; j_call: TRBJ2-2; d_call: NA; v_call: TRBV5-6; clone_size: few; cdr3_length: 16
cdr3_aa: CASSGGTRTEKLFF; cdr3_nt: TGTGCCAGTTCCGGCGGGACACGTACTGAAAAACTGTTTTTT; j_call: TRBJ1-4; d_call: NA; v_call: TRBV19; clone_size: NA; cdr3_length: 14
cdr3_aa: CASSILGGPVRDTEAFF; cdr3_nt: TGTGCCAGCAGTATCTTAGGGGGGCCCGTTCGGGACACTGAAGCTTTCTTT; j_call: TRBJ1-1; d_call: NA; v_call: TRBV27; clone_size: NA; cdr3_length: 17
cdr3_aa: CASSLVQGWNSPLHF; cdr3_nt: TGTGCCAGCAGCTTAGTTCAGGGCTGGAATTCACCCCTCCACTTT; j_call: TRBJ1-6; d_call: NA; v_call: TRBV7-9; clone_size: NA; cdr3_length: 15
cdr3_aa: CASSQYTSGGTDTQYF; cdr3_nt: TGCGCCAGCAGCCAGTATACTAGCGGGGGAACAGATACGCAGTATTTT; j_call: TRBJ2-3; d_call: TRBD2; v_call: TRBV5-1; clone_size: NA; cdr3_length: 16
cdr3_aa: CASTLGQVNTEAFF; cdr3_nt: TGTGCCAGTACCCTGGGGCAGGTGAACACTGAAGCTTTCTTT; j_call: TRBJ1-1; d_call: NA; v_call: TRBV19; clone_size: NA; cdr3_length: 14
cdr3_aa: CASSTGGRYEQYF; cdr3_nt: TGTGCCAGTAGTACAGGGGGCCGCTACGAGCAGTACTTC; j_call: TRBJ2-7; d_call: TRBD1; v_call: TRBV19; clone_size: NA; cdr3_length: 13
cdr3_aa: CASSLGSQTNIQYF; cdr3_nt: TGTGCCAGCAGCCTCGGGAGTCAGACGAACATTCAGTACTTC; j_call: TRBJ2-4; d_call: NA; v_call: TRBV11-2; clone_size: few; cdr3_length: 14
cdr3_aa: CASSHLGQGNTEAFF; cdr3_nt: TGTGCCAGCAGCCATCTCGGACAGGGAAACACTGAAGCTTTCTTT; j_call: TRBJ1-1; d_call: TRBD1; v_call: TRBV3-1; clone_size: NA; cdr3_length: 15
cdr3_aa: CASSYKGVSYEQYF; cdr3_nt: TGTGCCAGCAGTTACAAGGGGGTGTCCTACGAGCAGTACTTC; j_call: TRBJ2-7; d_call: NA; v_call: TRBV6-5; clone_size: few; cdr3_length: 14
cdr3_aa: CASRRGVYNEQFF; cdr3_nt: TGTGCAAGCCGGCGGGGGGTCTACAATGAGCAGTTCTTC; j_call: TRBJ2-1; d_call: TRBD2; v_call: TRBV6-1; clone_size: NA; cdr3_length: 13
cdr3_aa: CASNKATDTQYF; cdr3_nt: TGTGCCAGCAACAAAGCAACAGATACGCAGTATTTT; j_call: TRBJ2-3; d_call: NA; v_call: TRBV12-3/TRBV12-4; clone_size: many; cdr3_length: 12
cdr3_aa: CASSLVAGGGSYNEQFF; cdr3_nt: TGTGCCAGCAGCTTAGTGGCGGGGGGCGGCTCCTACAATGAGCAGTTCTTC; j_call: TRBJ2-1; d_call: TRBD2; v_call: TRBV11-3; clone_size: NA; cdr3_length: 17
cdr3_aa: CASSERQGNTEAFF; cdr3_nt: TGTGCCAGCAGTGAGCGGCAGGGGAACACTGAAGCTTTCTTT; j_call: TRBJ1-1; d_call: NA; v_call: TRBV6-1; clone_size: many; cdr3_length: 14
cdr3_aa: CASSPPENTGELFF; cdr3_nt: TGTGCCAGCTCACCACCGGAAAACACCGGGGAGCTGTTTTTT; j_call: TRBJ2-2; d_call: NA; v_call: TRBV18; clone_size: few; cdr3_length: 14
cdr3_aa: CAISDNSLNTEAFF; cdr3_nt: TGTGCCATCAGTGACAACAGCTTGAACACTGAAGCTTTCTTT; j_call: TRBJ1-1; d_call: NA; v_call: TRBV10-3; clone_size: few; cdr3_length: 14
cdr3_aa: CASMEVSYNSPLHF; cdr3_nt: TGTGCCAGCATGGAAGTCTCCTATAATTCACCCCTCCACTTT; j_call: TRBJ1-6; d_call: NA; v_call: TRBV2; clone_size: few; cdr3_length: 14
cdr3_aa: CASSDREAEKLFF; cdr3_nt: TGTGCCAGCAGCGACAGGGAGGCTGAAAAACTGTTTTTT; j_call: TRBJ1-4; d_call: TRBD1; v_call: TRBV12-3/TRBV12-4; clone_size: few; cdr3_length: 13
cdr3_aa: CASTTTGDRTGELFF; cdr3_nt: TGTGCCAGCACCACGACTGGGGACCGCACCGGGGAGCTGTTTTTT; j_call: TRBJ2-2; d_call: NA; v_call: TRBV6-2/TRBV6-3; clone_size: few; cdr3_length: 15
cdr3_aa: CASSSGTSGWTGELFF; cdr3_nt: TGTGCCAGCAGTTCCGGGACTAGCGGGTGGACCGGGGAGCTGTTTTTT; j_call: TRBJ2-2; d_call: TRBD2; v_call: TRBV6-5; clone_size: NA; cdr3_length: 16
cdr3_aa: CASSLRTGEGNTEAFF; cdr3_nt: TGCGCCAGCAGCCTGAGGACAGGGGAAGGGAACACTGAAGCTTTCTTT; j_call: TRBJ1-1; d_call: TRBD1; v_call: TRBV5-1; clone_size: NA; cdr3_length: 16
cdr3_aa: CASSQGQGAYEQYF; cdr3_nt: TGCGCCAGCAGCCAAGGACAGGGGGCCTACGAGCAGTACTTC; j_call: TRBJ2-7; d_call: TRBD1; v_call: TRBV4-1; clone_size: few; cdr3_length: 14
cdr3_aa: CSGERDNGYTF; cdr3_nt: TGCAGCGGCGAAAGGGATAATGGCTACACCTTC; j_call: TRBJ1-2; d_call: NA; v_call: TRBV29-1; clone_size: many; cdr3_length: 11
cdr3_aa: CASSLGVSLGNEQFF; cdr3_nt: TGTGCCAGCAGCTTAGGGGTATCATTGGGGAATGAGCAGTTCTTC; j_call: TRBJ2-1; d_call: NA; v_call: TRBV7-2; clone_size: few; cdr3_length: 15
cdr3_aa: CASRLTGEGNSPLHF; cdr3_nt: TGTGCCAGCAGGCTGACAGGGGAGGGTAATTCACCCCTCCACTTT; j_call: TRBJ1-6; d_call: TRBD1; v_call: TRBV7-9; clone_size: NA; cdr3_length: 15
cdr3_aa: CASSLGPDYGYTF; cdr3_nt: TGCGCCAGCAGCCTGGGACCGGACTATGGCTACACCTTC; j_call: TRBJ1-2; d_call: NA; v_call: TRBV5-1; clone_size: NA; cdr3_length: 13
cdr3_aa: CASSWVDGYTF; cdr3_nt: TGTGCCAGCAGTTGGGTAGATGGCTACACCTTC; j_call: TRBJ1-2; d_call: NA; v_call: TRBV2; clone_size: few; cdr3_length: 11
cdr3_aa: CSVEDRRQSNSNSGANVLTF; cdr3_nt: TGCAGCGTTGAAGATCGTAGACAATCCAACTCAAACTCTGGGGCCAACGTCCTGACTTTC; j_call: TRBJ2-6; d_call: NA; v_call: TRBV29-1; clone_size: NA; cdr3_length: 20
cdr3_aa: CASSPTGGLYGYTF; cdr3_nt: TGTGCCAGCAGCCCCACCGGGGGGTTATATGGCTACACCTTC; j_call: TRBJ1-2; d_call: NA; v_call: TRBV3-1; clone_size: few; cdr3_length: 14
cdr3_aa: CASTPDPGGNTIYF; cdr3_nt: TGTGCCAGCACCCCCGACCCGGGAGGAAACACCATATATTTT; j_call: TRBJ1-3; d_call: NA; v_call: TRBV7-9; clone_size: NA; cdr3_length: 14
cdr3_aa: CASSYPRTELTYEQYF; cdr3_nt: TGTGCCAGCAGCTACCCAAGGACAGAGCTAACCTACGAGCAGTACTTC; j_call: TRBJ2-7; d_call: NA; v_call: TRBV5-5; clone_size: few; cdr3_length: 16